Sequencing of this T cell receptor (beta chain) was carried out in a study of cytomegalovirus exposure and HLA in healthy donors. Here immunoSEQ multiplex PCR was the method, and the copy in TCRdb shows in-frame clones only, minus some. The table lists about 79,000 clones, 90% to 95% of them singletons. V was pared by 4 bases and J by 4 bases, with 24 bases between. The CDR3 spans 18 residues. Germline loops: CDR1 SGHRS, CDR2 YFSETQ. V usage is TRBV5-1 and J usage is TRBJ2-1, with D perhaps matching TRBD2 (6 bases). The receptor was isolated from a woman in her thirties in good health and CMV-seronegative. Sequencing was performed on PBMCs. The CDR3 sequence: CASSLQRGVLGGYNEQFF. The CDR3 nucleotides read TGCGCCAGCAGCCTACAAAGAGGGGTCCTGGGGGGTTACAATGAGCAGTTCTTC.